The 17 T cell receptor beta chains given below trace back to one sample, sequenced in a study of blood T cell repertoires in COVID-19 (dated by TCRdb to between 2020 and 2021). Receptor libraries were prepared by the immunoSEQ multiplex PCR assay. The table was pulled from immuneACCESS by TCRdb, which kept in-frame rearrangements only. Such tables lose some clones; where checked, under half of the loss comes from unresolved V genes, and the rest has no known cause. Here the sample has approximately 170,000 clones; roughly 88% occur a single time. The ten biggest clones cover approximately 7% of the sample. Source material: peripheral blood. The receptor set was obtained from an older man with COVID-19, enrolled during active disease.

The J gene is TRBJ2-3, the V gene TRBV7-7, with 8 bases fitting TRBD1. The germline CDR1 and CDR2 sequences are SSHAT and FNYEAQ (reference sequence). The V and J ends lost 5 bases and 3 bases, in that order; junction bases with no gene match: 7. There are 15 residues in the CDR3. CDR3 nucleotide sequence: TGTGCCAGCAGCCCTCAGGGGGCGCGGACAGATACGCAGTATTTT. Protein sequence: CASSPQGARTDTQYF.

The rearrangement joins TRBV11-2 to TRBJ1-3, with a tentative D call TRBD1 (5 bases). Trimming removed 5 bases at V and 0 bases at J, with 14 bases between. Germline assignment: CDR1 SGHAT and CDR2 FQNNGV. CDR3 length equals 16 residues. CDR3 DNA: TGTGCCAGCAGCGTAACAGGTTTATTCTCTGGAAACACCATATATTTT. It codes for CASSVTGLFSGNTIYF.

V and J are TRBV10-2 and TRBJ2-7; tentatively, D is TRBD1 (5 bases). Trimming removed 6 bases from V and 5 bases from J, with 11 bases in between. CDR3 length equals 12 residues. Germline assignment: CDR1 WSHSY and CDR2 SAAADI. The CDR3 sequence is CASRKGFHEQYF. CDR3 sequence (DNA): TGCGCCAGCAGGAAGGGGTTCCACGAGCAGTACTTC.

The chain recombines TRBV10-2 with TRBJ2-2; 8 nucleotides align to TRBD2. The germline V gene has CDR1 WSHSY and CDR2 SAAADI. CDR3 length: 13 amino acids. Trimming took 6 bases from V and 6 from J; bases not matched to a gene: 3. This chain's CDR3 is CASRGLAAGELFF. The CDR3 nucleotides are TGCGCCAGCAGAGGACTAGCCGCCGGGGAGCTGTTTTTT.

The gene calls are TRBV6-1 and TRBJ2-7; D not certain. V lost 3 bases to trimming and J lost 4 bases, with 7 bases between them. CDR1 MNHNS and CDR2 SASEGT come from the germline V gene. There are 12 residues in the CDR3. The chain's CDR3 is CASSETNYEQYF. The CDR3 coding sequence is TGTGCCAGCAGTGAGACAAATTACGAGCAGTACTTC.

In DNA form, the CDR3 reads TGTGCCAGCAGCTTGAGCGGCGCTTCCTATGGCTACACCTTC. This sequence encodes CASSLSGASYGYTF. The V gene is TRBV5-6, the J gene TRBJ1-2; no reliable D call. There are 14 residues in the CDR3. With 1 base removed from V and 4 bases from J, the gap between germline ends came to 11 bases. Germline CDR1 is SGHDT and CDR2 is YYEEEE.

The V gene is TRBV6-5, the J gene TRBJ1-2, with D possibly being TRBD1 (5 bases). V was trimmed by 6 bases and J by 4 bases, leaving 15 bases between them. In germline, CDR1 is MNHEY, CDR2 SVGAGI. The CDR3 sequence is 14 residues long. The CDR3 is CASRPGTSFYGYTF. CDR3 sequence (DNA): TGTGCCAGCAGACCTGGGACTTCCTTCTATGGCTACACCTTC.

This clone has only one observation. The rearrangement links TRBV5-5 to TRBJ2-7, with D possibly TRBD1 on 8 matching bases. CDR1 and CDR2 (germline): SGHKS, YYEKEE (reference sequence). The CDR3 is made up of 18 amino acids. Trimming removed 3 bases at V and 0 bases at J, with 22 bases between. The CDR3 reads CASSSIRGTGGASYEQYF. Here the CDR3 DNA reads TGTGCCAGCAGCTCCATTAGGGGTACAGGGGGGGCCTCCTACGAGCAGTACTTC.

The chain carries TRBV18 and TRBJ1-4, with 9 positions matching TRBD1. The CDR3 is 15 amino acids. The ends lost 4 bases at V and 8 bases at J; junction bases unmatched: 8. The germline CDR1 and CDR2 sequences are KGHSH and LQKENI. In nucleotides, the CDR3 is TGTGCCAGCTCACTACCGGGGACAGGGCGAGAAAAACTGTTTTTT. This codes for CASSLPGTGREKLFF.

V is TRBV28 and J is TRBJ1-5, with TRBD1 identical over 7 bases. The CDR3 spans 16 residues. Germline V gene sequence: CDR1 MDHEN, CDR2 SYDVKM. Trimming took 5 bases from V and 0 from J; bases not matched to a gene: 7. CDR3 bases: TGTGCCAGCAGTCTTTCACAGGGGTATAGCAATCAGCCCCAGCATTTT. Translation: CASSLSQGYSNQPQHF.

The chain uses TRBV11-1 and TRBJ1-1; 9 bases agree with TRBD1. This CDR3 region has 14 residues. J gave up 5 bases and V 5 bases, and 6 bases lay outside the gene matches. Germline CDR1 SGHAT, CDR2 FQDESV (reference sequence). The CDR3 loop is CASSEGQGYTEAFF. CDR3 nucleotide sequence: TGTGCCAGCAGCGAGGGACAGGGCTATACTGAAGCTTTCTTT.

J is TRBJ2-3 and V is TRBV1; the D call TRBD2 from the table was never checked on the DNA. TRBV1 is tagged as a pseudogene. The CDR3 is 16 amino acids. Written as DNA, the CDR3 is TGCACCAGCAGCCCCGCTAGCGGGGGGCGAGGAGATACGCAGTATTTT. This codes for CTSSPASGGRGDTQYF.

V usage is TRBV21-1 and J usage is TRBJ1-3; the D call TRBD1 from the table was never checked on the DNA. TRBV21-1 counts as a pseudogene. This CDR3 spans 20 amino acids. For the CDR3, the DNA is TGTGCCAGCAGCACACGACAGGGGGCCCACGCCTTACGTTCTGGAAACACCATATATTTT. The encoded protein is CASSTRQGAHALRSGNTIYF.

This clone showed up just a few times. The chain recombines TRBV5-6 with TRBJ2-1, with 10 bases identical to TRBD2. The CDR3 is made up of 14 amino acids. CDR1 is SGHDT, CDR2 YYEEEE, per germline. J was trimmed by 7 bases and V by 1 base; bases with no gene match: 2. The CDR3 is CASSLSSGGNEQFF. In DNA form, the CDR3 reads TGTGCCAGCAGCTTGTCTAGCGGGGGAAATGAGCAGTTCTTC. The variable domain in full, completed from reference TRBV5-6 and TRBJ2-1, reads DAGVTQSPTHLIKTRGQQVTLRCSPKSGHDTVSWYQQALGQGPQFIFQYYEEEERQRGNFPDRFSGHQFPNYSSELNVNALLLGDSALYLCASSLSSGGNEQFFGPGTRLTVL.

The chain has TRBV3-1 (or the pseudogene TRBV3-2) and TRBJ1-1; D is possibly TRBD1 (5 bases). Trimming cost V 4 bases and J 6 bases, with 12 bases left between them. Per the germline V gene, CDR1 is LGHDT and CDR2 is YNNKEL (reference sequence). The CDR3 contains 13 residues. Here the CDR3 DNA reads TGTGCCAGCAGCCCCTTTCGGGGGGCTGAAGCTTTCTTT. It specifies CASSPFRGAEAFF.

The CDR3, as DNA: TGTGCCAGCAGCCCCGGTGGGCAGAATGAAAAACTGTTTTTT. Its translation: CASSPGGQNEKLFF. This chain connects TRBV7-9 to TRBJ1-4; D is ambiguous. The CDR3 spans 14 residues. The germline V gene has CDR1 SEHNR and CDR2 FQNEAQ (reference sequence). Between the trimmed V and J ends, which lost 5 bases and 5 bases, there was a span of 12 bases.

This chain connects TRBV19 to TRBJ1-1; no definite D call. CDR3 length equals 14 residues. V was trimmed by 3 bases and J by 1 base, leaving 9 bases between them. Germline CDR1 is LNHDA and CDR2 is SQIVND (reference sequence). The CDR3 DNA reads TGTGCCAGTAGTATTGGACTTACGAACACTGAAGCTTTCTTT. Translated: CASSIGLTNTEAFF.